This TCR beta chain derives from a study of shared clonotypes between healthy human individuals. Study-level results: Researchers sampled blood only, noting tissue repertoires likely differ.

In regard to this clone: Its antigen is undetermined.

Trimming cost V 7 bases and J 5 bases, with 13 bases left between them. In germline, CDR1 is SGHRS, CDR2 YFSETQ. CDR3 size: 12 residues. The donors were adults (healthy and HIV-negative) with no recent acute infections or vaccinations. Every subset had its genomic DNA shared out evenly among several immunoSEQ plates. Assay used: immunoSEQ multiplex PCR; TCRdb lists only in-frame clones, some missing. Counted here are about 1.5 million clones, 95% to 99% occurring once; the ten biggest clones make up roughly 0.45%. The sequenced sample was naive CD4+ T cells sorted from blood. The subset denotes: CD45RA+ positively selected. This chain links TRBV5-1 with TRBJ2-7; tentatively, D is TRBD1 (5 bases). The sequence was obtained from a man aged 30 to 39 in good health. The CDR3 loop reads CASPDSANEQYF. As DNA, the CDR3 is TGCGCCAGCCCCGACAGTGCCAACGAGCAGTACTTC.